This TCR beta chain originates from a study of blood T cell repertoires in COVID-19. Looking at the study overall: Acute-phase and convalescent COVID-19 samples originated in the United States, Italy and Spain. T cells, B-cell-depleted T cells, or PBMCs provided the cDNA or gDNA that served as material.

This clone is a singleton in its sample. There are 14 residues in the CDR3. Germline CDR1 SGHTA, CDR2 FQGNSA. Trimming removed 8 bases at V and 3 bases at J, with 16 bases between. Original analysis: Estimates of nucleated cell counts were drawn from the amplification of reference gene primers. Clones were sequenced by immunoSEQ multiplex PCR, and TCRdb holds only the in-frame ones, with some missing. V, J and clone size are those of that table, while D and trimming were read from the DNA. Among under 40,000 clones, around nine tenths were seen once, and the ten largest hold 11% to 15%. The TCR was taken from a man in his sixties with active COVID-19. This chain uses TRBV7-2 with TRBJ1-2; D gene uncertain. Sequenced sample: peripheral blood. The chain's CDR3 is CASSNLGVDYGYTF. In DNA form, the CDR3 reads TGTGCCAGCTCGAACTTGGGCGTCGACTATGGCTACACCTTC. Supplemented by reference TRBV7-2 and TRBJ1-2, the full variable domain reads GAGVSQSPSNKVTEKGKDVELRCDPISGHTALYWYRQSLGQGLEFLIYFQGNSAPDKSGLPSDRFSAERTGGSVSTLTIQRTQQEDSAVYLCASSNLGVDYGYTFGSGTRLTVV.